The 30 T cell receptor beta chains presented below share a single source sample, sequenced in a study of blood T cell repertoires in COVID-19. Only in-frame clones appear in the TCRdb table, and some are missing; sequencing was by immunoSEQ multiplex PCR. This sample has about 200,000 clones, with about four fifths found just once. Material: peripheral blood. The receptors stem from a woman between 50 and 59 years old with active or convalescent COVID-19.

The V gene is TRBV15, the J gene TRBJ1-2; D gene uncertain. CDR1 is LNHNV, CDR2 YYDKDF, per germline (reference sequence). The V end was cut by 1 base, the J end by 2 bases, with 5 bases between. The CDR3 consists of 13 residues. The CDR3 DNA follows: TGTGCCACCAGCAGAGGAGGGAACTATGGCTACACCTTC. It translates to CATSRGGNYGYTF.

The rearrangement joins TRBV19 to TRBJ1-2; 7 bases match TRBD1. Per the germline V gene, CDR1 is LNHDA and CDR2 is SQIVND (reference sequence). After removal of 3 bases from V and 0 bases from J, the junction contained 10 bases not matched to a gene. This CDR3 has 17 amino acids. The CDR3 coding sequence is TGTGCCAGTAGTATGGGACCCAGGGACAGAGCTAACTATGGCTACACCTTC. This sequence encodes CASSMGPRDRANYGYTF.

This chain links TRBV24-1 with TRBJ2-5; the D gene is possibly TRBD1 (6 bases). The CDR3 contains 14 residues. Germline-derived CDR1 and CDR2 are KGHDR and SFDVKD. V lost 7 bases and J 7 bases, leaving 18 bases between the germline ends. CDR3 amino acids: CATSDRIEGVTQYF. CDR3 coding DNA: TGTGCCACCAGCGACAGGATCGAGGGAGTGACCCAGTACTTC.

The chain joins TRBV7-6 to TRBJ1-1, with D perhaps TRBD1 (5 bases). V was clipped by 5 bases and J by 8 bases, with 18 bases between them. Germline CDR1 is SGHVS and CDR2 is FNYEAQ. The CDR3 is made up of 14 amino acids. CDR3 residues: CASSKQVGFAEAFF. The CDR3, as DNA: TGTGCCAGCAGCAAACAGGTTGGGTTTGCCGAAGCTTTCTTT.

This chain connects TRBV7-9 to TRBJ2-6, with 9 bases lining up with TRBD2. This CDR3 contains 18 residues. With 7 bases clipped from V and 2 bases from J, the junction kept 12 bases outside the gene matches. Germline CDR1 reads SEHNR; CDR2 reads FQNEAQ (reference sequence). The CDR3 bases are TGTGCCAGCACCCCGACAGCGGGAGGATCTCCTGGGGCCAACGTCCTGACTTTC. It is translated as CASTPTAGGSPGANVLTF.

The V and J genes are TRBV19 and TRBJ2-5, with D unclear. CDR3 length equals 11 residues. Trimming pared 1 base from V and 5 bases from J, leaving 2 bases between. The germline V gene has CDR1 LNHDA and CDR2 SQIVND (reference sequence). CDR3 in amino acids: CASSIAETQYF. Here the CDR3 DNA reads TGTGCCAGTAGTATAGCGGAGACCCAGTACTTC.

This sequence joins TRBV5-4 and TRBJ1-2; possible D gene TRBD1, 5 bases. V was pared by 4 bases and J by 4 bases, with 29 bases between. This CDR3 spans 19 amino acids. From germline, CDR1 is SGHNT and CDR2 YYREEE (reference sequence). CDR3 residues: CASSKVGGRRPPPSYGYTF. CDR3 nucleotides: TGTGCCAGCAGCAAGGTGGGGGGGAGACGCCCTCCACCTTCCTATGGCTACACCTTC.

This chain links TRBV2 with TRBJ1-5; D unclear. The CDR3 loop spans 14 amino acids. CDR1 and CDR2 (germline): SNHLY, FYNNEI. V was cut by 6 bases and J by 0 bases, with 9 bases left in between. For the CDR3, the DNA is TGTGCCAGCAGCTTCGGGATTAGCAATCAGCCCCAGCATTTT. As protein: CASSFGISNQPQHF.

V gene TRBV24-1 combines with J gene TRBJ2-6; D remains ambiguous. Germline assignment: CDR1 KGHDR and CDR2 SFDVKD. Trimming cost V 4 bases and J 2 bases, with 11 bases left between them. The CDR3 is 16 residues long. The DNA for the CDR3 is TGTGCCACCAGTGACCCGACATTCGCTGGGGCCAACGTCCTGACTTTC. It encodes CATSDPTFAGANVLTF.

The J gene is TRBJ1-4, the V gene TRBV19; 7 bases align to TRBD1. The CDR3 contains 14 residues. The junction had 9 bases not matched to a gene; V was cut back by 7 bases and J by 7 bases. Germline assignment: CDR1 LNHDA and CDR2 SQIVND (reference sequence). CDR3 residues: CASTPDRLFEKLFF. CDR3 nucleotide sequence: TGTGCCAGTACCCCGGACAGGCTGTTTGAAAAACTGTTTTTT. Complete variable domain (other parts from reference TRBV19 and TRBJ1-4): DGGITQSPKYLFRKEGQNVTLSCEQNLNHDAMYWYRQDPGQGLRLIYYSQIVNDFQKGDIAEGYSVSREKKESFPLTVTSAQKNPTAFYLCASTPDRLFEKLFFGSGTQLSVL.

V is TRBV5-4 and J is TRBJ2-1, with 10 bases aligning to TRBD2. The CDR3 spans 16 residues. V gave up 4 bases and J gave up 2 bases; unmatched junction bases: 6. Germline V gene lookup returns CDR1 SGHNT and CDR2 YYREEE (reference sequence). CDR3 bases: TGTGCCAGCAGCCCTACCGGGACTAGCGCCTACAATGAGCAGTTCTTC. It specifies CASSPTGTSAYNEQFF.

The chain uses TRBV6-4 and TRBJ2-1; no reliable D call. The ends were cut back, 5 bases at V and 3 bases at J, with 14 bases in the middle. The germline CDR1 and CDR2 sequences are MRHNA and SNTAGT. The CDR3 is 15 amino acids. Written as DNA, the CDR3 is TGTGCCAGCAGTCCCTCTCCCCAGGACTACAATGAGCAGTTCTTC. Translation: CASSPSPQDYNEQFF.

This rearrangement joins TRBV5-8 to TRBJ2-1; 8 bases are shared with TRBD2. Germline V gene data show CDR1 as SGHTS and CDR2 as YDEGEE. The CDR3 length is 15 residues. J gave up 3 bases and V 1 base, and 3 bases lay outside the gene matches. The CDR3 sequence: CASSLNGGDYNEQFF. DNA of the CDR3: TGTGCCAGCAGCTTGAACGGGGGGGACTACAATGAGCAGTTCTTC.

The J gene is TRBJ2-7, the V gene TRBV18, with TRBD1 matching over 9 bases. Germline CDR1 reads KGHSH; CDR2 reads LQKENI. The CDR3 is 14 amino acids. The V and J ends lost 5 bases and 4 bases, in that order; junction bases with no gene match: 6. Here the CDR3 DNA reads TGTGCCAGCTCATGGGGGACAGGGTCGTACGAGCAGTACTTC. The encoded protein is CASSWGTGSYEQYF.

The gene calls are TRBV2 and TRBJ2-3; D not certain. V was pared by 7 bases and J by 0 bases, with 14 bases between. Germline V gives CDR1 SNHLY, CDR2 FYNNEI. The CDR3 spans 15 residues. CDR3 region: CASKSRAVSTDTQYF. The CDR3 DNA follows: TGTGCCAGCAAATCTCGCGCGGTTAGCACAGATACGCAGTATTTT.

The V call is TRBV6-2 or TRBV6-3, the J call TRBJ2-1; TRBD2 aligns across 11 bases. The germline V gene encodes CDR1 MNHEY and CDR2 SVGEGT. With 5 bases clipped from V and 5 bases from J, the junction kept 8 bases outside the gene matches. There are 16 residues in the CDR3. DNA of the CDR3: TGTGCCAGCAGTACCCCTGGACTAGCGGGCAACAATGAGCAGTTCTTC. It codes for CASSTPGLAGNNEQFF.

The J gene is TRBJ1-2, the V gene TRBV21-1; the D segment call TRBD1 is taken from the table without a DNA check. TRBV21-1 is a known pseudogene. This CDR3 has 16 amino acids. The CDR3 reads CASSRIPGTANYGYTF. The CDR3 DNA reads TGTGCCAGCAGCCGGATTCCGGGGACAGCTAACTATGGCTACACCTTC.

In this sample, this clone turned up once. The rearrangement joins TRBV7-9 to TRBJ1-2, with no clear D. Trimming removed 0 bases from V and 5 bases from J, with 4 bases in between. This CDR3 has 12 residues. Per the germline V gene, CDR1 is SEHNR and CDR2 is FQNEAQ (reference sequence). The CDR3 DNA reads TGTGCCAGCAGCTTAGCAGCTTATGGCTACACCTTC. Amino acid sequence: CASSLAAYGYTF.

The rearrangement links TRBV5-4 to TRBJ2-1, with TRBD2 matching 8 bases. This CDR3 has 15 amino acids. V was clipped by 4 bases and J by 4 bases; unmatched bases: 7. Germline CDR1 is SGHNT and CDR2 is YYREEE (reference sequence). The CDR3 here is CASSEPGLGYNEQFF. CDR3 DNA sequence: TGTGCCAGCAGCGAACCGGGACTAGGGTACAATGAGCAGTTCTTC.

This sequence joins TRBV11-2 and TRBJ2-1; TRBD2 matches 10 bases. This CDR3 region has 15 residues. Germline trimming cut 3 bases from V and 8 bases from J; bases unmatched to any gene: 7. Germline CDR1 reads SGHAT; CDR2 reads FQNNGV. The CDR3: CASSFSGRALDEQFF. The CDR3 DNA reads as TGTGCCAGCAGCTTCAGCGGGAGGGCCTTGGATGAGCAGTTCTTC.

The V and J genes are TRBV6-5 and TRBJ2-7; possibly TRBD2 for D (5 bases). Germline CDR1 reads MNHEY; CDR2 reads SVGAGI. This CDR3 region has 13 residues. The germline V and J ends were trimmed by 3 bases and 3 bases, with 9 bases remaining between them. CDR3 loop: CASSYRRGYEQYF. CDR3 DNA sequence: TGTGCCAGCAGTTATCGACGGGGCTACGAGCAGTACTTC.

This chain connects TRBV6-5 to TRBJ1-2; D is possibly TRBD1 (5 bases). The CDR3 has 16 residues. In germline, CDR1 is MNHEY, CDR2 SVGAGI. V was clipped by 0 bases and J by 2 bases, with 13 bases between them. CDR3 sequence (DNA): TGTGCCAGCAGTTACTCCAGACAGCCACCCAACTATGGCTACACCTTC. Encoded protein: CASSYSRQPPNYGYTF.

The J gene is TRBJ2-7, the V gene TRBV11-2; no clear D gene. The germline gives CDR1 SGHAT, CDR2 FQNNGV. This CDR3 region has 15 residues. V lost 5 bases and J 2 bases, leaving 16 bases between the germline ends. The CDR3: CASSPPVGNPYEQYF. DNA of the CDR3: TGTGCCAGCAGCCCCCCGGTGGGCAACCCCTACGAGCAGTACTTC.

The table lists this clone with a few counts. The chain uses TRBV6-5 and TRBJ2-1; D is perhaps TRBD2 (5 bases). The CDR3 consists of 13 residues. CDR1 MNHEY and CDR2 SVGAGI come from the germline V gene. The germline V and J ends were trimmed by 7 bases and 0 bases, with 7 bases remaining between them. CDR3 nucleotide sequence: TGTGCCAGCACGGGGAGCTCCTACAATGAGCAGTTCTTC. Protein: CASTGSSYNEQFF.

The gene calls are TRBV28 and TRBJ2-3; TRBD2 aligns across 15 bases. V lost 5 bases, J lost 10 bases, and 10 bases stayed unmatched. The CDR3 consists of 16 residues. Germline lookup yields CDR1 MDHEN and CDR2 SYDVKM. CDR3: CASSKRTSGGAGSQYF. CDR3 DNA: TGTGCCAGCAGTAAGAGGACTAGCGGGGGGGCCGGTTCGCAGTATTTT.

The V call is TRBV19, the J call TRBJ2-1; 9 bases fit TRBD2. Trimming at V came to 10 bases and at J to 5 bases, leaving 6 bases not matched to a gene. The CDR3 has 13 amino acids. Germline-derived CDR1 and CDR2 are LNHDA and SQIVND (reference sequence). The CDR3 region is CATVAGDNNEQFF. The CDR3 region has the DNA TGTGCCACGGTAGCGGGAGATAACAATGAGCAGTTCTTC.

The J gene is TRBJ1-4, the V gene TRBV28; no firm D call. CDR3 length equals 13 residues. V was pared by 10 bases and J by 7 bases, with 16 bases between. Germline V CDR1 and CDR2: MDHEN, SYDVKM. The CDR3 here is CATRPVRLEKLFF. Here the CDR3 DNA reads TGTGCCACCCGCCCGGTGAGGCTTGAAAAACTGTTTTTT.

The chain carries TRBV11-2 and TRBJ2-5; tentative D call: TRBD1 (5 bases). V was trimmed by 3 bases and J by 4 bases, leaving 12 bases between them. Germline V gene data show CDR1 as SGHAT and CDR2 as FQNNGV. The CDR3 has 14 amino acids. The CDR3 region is CASSLGPSTETQYF. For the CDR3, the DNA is TGTGCCAGCAGCTTGGGGCCTTCCACAGAGACCCAGTACTTC.

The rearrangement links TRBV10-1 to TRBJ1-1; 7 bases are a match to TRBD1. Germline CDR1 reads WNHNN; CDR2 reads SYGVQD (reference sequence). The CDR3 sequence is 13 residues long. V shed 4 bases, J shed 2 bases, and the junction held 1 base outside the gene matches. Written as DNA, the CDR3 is TGCGCCAGCAGTGGACAGGGTAACACTGAAGCTTTCTTT. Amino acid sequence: CASSGQGNTEAFF.

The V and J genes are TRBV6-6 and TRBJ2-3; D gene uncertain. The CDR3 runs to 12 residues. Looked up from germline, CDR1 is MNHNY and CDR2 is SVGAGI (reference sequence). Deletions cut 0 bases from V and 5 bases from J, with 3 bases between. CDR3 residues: CASSYSLDTQYF. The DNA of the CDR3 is TGTGCCAGCAGTTACTCCTTAGATACGCAGTATTTT.